This T cell receptor beta chain was sequenced for a study of blood T cell repertoires in COVID-19. The CDR3 spans 16 residues. Germline values: CDR1 KGHDR, CDR2 SFDVKD. The trim removed 4 bases at V and 1 base at J, leaving 4 bases unmatched. Some clones are missing from TCRdb's copy, which holds only in-frame ones; the method was immunoSEQ multiplex PCR. The data contain 55,000 to 85,000 clones, 87% of them singletons. J is TRBJ2-2 and V is TRBV24-1; 8 nucleotides align to TRBD2. The sequenced material came from peripheral blood. This TCR derives from a woman under 30 with acute or convalescent COVID-19. This chain's CDR3 is CATSDPGGRNTGELFF. CDR3 sequence (DNA): TGTGCCACCAGTGACCCGGGGGGGCGGAACACCGGGGAGCTGTTTTTT.